This T cell receptor (beta chain) was recovered during a study of T cells in localized non-small cell lung cancer. Study-wide findings and caveats: Uninvolved adjacent lung, not tumor, had the highest T cell clonality. Greater blood T cell density accompanied longer overall survival.

Some clones are missing from TCRdb's copy, which holds only in-frame ones; the method was immunoSEQ multiplex PCR. The data show 90,000 or so clones, roughly 89% seen once. In this sample, this clone turned up once. Its antigen is unknown. This CDR3 comprises 16 residues. The germline gives CDR1 SGHRS, CDR2 YFSETQ. With 2 bases removed from V and 0 bases from J, the gap between germline ends came to 11 bases. V gene TRBV5-1 combines with J gene TRBJ1-4; D perhaps matches TRBD1 (5 bases). Here the sequenced sample was peripheral blood, taken before any cancer treatment. This clonotype was sampled from a man between 40 and 70 years old with stage I squamous cell lung carcinoma. CDR3 loop: CASSFRDSSTNEKLFF. Written as DNA, the CDR3 is TGCGCCAGCAGCTTCCGGGACTCCTCAACTAATGAAAAACTGTTTTTT.